Shown below are 17 T cell receptor beta chains from a single sample sequenced in a study of T cell changes during pregnancy in multiple sclerosis (dated by TCRdb to the late 2010s). The library was generated by the immunoSEQ multiplex PCR assay. What TCRdb holds here is the immuneACCESS table cut down to in-frame rearrangements. Part of the clones is not present; checked against another copy, under half of the missing clones reflect an unresolved V gene, and the others are unexplained. A total of roughly 42,000 clones appear in this sample, over 90% of them only once. Over 6.5% of the sample lies in the top ten. The sequenced sample was CD8+ T cells from peripheral blood mononuclear cells, obtained in the third trimester of pregnancy. The source of these receptors is a female donor with multiple sclerosis, enrolled in a pregnancy study.

The chain links TRBV27 to TRBJ2-7; TRBD1 aligns across 7 bases. The germline gives CDR1 MNHEY, CDR2 SMNVEV (reference sequence). V was pared by 5 bases and J by 2 bases, with 6 bases of the junction left unmatched. The CDR3 extends over 14 amino acids. CDR3 in amino acids: CASSPYRGPYEQYF. Written as DNA, the CDR3 is TGTGCCAGCAGTCCGTACAGGGGCCCCTACGAGCAGTACTTC.

V is TRBV5-6 and J is TRBJ2-5; TRBD2 matches 8 bases. CDR1 is SGHDT and CDR2 is YYEEEE in the germline V gene. The CDR3 loop spans 15 amino acids. After removal of 1 base from V and 2 bases from J, the junction contained 4 bases not matched to a gene. CDR3 DNA: TGTGCCAGCAGCTTGACTAGCGGAGGGCAAGAGACCCAGTACTTC. Translated, it gives CASSLTSGGQETQYF.

This clone was found once. The rearrangement links TRBV7-9 to TRBJ2-3; 9 positions agree with TRBD2. J was trimmed by 0 bases and V by 10 bases; bases with no gene match: 14. Germline V gene lookup returns CDR1 SEHNR and CDR2 FQNEAQ (reference sequence). This CDR3 has 17 amino acids. In DNA, the CDR3 is TGTGCCACCCGAGGGCGGGAGGGCCCCTATAGCACAGATACGCAGTATTTT. Protein sequence: CATRGREGPYSTDTQYF.

The J gene is TRBJ2-7, the V gene TRBV28; 12 bases are a match to TRBD2. Losses at the gene ends were 4 bases for V and 2 bases for J; bases not matched to a gene: 3. Per the germline V gene, CDR1 is MDHEN and CDR2 is SYDVKM. CDR3 size: 15 residues. The CDR3 DNA follows: TGTGCCAGCAGTTCTGGACTAGCGGGGACCTACGAGCAGTACTTC. Its translation: CASSSGLAGTYEQYF. Variable domain in full (rest from reference TRBV28 and TRBJ2-7): DVKVTQSSRYLVKRTGEKVFLECVQDMDHENMFWYRQDPGLGLRLIYFSYDVKMKEKGDIPEGYSVSREKKERFSLILESASTNQTSMYLCASSSGLAGTYEQYFGPGTRLTVT.

The chain joins TRBV7-2 to TRBJ1-1; TRBD1 aligns across 7 bases. The germline V gene encodes CDR1 SGHTA and CDR2 FQGNSA. The CDR3 spans 14 residues. The V segment lost 8 bases and the J segment 0 bases; nucleotides outside the gene matches: 6. The CDR3 reads CASGKGAVNTEAFF. CDR3 coding DNA: TGTGCCAGCGGGAAGGGGGCGGTGAACACTGAAGCTTTCTTT.

The chain links TRBV9 to TRBJ2-5, with D perhaps matching TRBD2 (6 bases). The CDR3 length is 13 residues. Germline CDR1 and CDR2: SGDLS and YYNGEE. The V end lost 6 bases, the J end lost 0 bases, and 9 bases lay between the germline ends. The CDR3 loop reads CASTTGDQETQYF. As DNA, the CDR3 is TGTGCCAGCACGACGGGGGACCAAGAGACCCAGTACTTC.

This rearrangement joins TRBV9 to TRBJ2-3, with D unresolved. Germline V gene lookup returns CDR1 SGDLS and CDR2 YYNGEE. Trimming pared 4 bases from V and 4 bases from J, leaving 16 bases between. The CDR3 covers 15 residues. Here the CDR3 reads CASSPRAGDADTQYF. CDR3 DNA: TGTGCCAGCAGCCCCCGTGCAGGTGACGCAGATACGCAGTATTTT. Looking up the rest from reference TRBV9 and TRBJ2-3 gives the full variable domain: DSGVTQTPKHLITATGQRVTLRCSPRSGDLSVYWYQQSLDQGLQFLIQYYNGEERAKGNILERFSAQQFPDLHSELNLSSLELGDSALYFCASSPRAGDADTQYFGPGTRLTVL.

This clone counts as medium-sized (0.01 to 0.1%). The gene calls are TRBV5-1 and TRBJ2-3, with 8 bases lining up with TRBD1. V lost 1 base to trimming and J lost 0 bases; unmatched junction nucleotides: 4. Germline values: CDR1 SGHRS, CDR2 YFSETQ. The CDR3 is 16 residues long. CDR3 loop: CASSLSGGRSTDTQYF. The CDR3 DNA reads TGCGCCAGCAGCTTGTCAGGGGGCCGTAGCACAGATACGCAGTATTTT.

This clone was seen a single time. The chain carries TRBV5-6 and TRBJ1-1, with TRBD1 matching 10 bases. The germline V gene has CDR1 SGHDT and CDR2 YYEEEE. This CDR3 region has 15 residues. With V trimmed by 2 bases and J by 3 bases, 4 bases remained unmatched. DNA for the CDR3: TGTGCCAGCAGCTTCACCGGGACAGGGGACACTGAAGCTTTCTTT. It encodes CASSFTGTGDTEAFF.

The chain is built from TRBV7-9 and TRBJ1-1, with TRBD1 matching over 9 bases. The J segment lost 0 bases and the V segment lost 5 bases, leaving 10 bases of the junction unmatched. The germline V gene has CDR1 SEHNR and CDR2 FQNEAQ (reference sequence). This CDR3 is 17 amino acids long. CDR3 in DNA: TGTGCCAGCAGCCCGGGACAGGGCACCACTGTGAACACTGAAGCTTTCTTT. Its translation is CASSPGQGTTVNTEAFF.

The V call is TRBV11-2, the J call TRBJ1-2; 9 positions agree with TRBD1. This CDR3 has 18 residues. The V and J ends lost 1 base and 2 bases, in that order; junction bases with no gene match: 11. CDR1 and CDR2 (germline): SGHAT, FQNNGV. The DNA for the CDR3 is TGTGCCAGCAGCTTAGGGACAGGGGATACAACGGGGAACTATGGCTACACCTTC. It is translated as CASSLGTGDTTGNYGYTF.

The chain links TRBV10-3 to TRBJ1-1, with 7 bases identical to TRBD1. Germline CDR1 is ENHRY and CDR2 is SYGVKD. This CDR3 is built from 16 residues. The junction had 4 bases not matched to a gene; V was cut back by 0 bases and J by 0 bases. DNA for the CDR3: TGTGCCATCAGTGAGTCAGCTGGGACAGTGAACACTGAAGCTTTCTTT. Amino acids: CAISESAGTVNTEAFF.

The chain recombines TRBV5-4 with TRBJ2-5; tentative D call: TRBD2 (6 bases). CDR3 length: 17 residues. Germline CDR1 reads SGHNT; CDR2 reads YYREEE (reference sequence). Trimming pared 4 bases from V and 2 bases from J, leaving 21 bases between. The CDR3 sequence is CASSPFPGGTPQETQYF. In nucleotides, the CDR3 is TGTGCCAGCAGCCCCTTTCCCGGAGGGACGCCGCAAGAGACCCAGTACTTC.

This chain connects TRBV2 to TRBJ2-7; perhaps TRBD2 as D (6 bases). V dropped 4 bases and J dropped 3 bases, with 10 bases sitting between them. Per the germline V gene, CDR1 is SNHLY and CDR2 is FYNNEI. This CDR3 spans 13 amino acids. The CDR3 region has the DNA TGTGCCAGCAGTGTCCCGGGACTCTACGAGCAGTACTTC. Translating it yields CASSVPGLYEQYF.

The J gene is TRBJ1-2, the V gene TRBV2, with a tentative D call TRBD1 (6 bases). The V end lost 9 bases, the J end lost 6 bases, and 14 bases lay between the germline ends. The CDR3 totals 12 residues. The germline CDR1 and CDR2 sequences are SNHLY and FYNNEI. The DNA for the CDR3 is TGTGCCAGACAGGGTTCGGCGGATGGCTACACCTTC. Protein: CARQGSADGYTF. Filled out from reference TRBV2 and TRBJ1-2, the complete variable domain reads EPEVTQTPSHQVTQMGQEVILRCVPISNHLYFYWYRQILGQKVEFLVSFYNNEISEKSEIFDDQFSVERPDGSNFTLKIRSTKLEDSAMYFCARQGSADGYTFGSGTRLTVV.

This clone has a single count. The rearrangement uses TRBV4-1 and TRBJ2-7, with a tentative D call TRBD2 (6 bases). Germline loops: CDR1 MGHRA, CDR2 YSYEKL. CDR3 length: 16 residues. Trimming cost V 0 bases and J 3 bases, with 15 bases left between them. CDR3: CASSQEGEDGDYEQYF. CDR3 nucleotides: TGCGCCAGCAGCCAAGAAGGGGAGGACGGGGACTACGAGCAGTACTTC.

About this clone: Other DNA sequences from this sample encode an identical CDR3 as well. The rearrangement links TRBV2 to TRBJ2-2, with 8 bases matching TRBD1. The CDR3 is 16 residues long. Germline assignment: CDR1 SNHLY and CDR2 FYNNEI. After removal of 6 bases from V and 8 bases from J, the junction contained 14 bases not matched to a gene. CDR3 in DNA: TGTGCCAGCAGCGACTCCGGGACAGGTCTGACTGGGGAGCTGTTTTTT. Amino acid sequence: CASSDSGTGLTGELFF.